The TCR beta chain described here comes from a study of blood T cells in healthy people across ages. Next came a second PCR, run for about 7 to 12 cycles, which used a sample-barcoded 5' primer along with a J-beta primer mix. TCRdb itself ran the 5' RACE reads through MiXCR, one entry per CDR3 protein. The table records about 1,500,000 distinct CDR3 sequences, around 42% of them present only once. From germline, CDR1 is MGHRA and CDR2 YSYEKL. The CDR3 totals 17 residues. Trimming cost V 1 base and J 3 bases, with 16 bases left between them. The V and J genes are TRBV4-1 and TRBJ2-4, with a weak D call TRBD1 (5 bases). Source material: blood. The sequence was collected from a woman aged 18-29 years in good health. The CDR3 here is CASSQAGIGLGKNIQYF. For the CDR3, the DNA is TGCGCCAGCAGCCAAGCAGGGATCGGGTTGGGCAAAAACATTCAGTACTTC.